This T cell receptor (beta chain) was recorded in a study of CD8 T cells in ankylosing spondylitis. Overall study results and limits: The study identified a TCR beta motif of about eight highly homologous variants that appeared characteristic of ankylosing spondylitis blood.

Looked up from germline, CDR1 is DFQATT and CDR2 is SNEGSKA (reference sequence). The CDR3 runs to 15 residues. V was cut by 7 bases and J by 5 bases, with 20 bases left in between. This clonotype showed up just a few times. As yet, its antigen is unknown. TCR beta libraries were made by quantitative 5'-RACE with molecular barcodes. In TCRdb, the 5' RACE reads were re-called with MiXCR into one record per CDR3 protein. The table shows some 700,000 distinct CDR3 sequences, with under 20% occurring only once. The chain combines TRBV20-1 with TRBJ2-2, with a tentative D call TRBD2 (7 bases). Sequencing was carried out using blood, either unsorted or a sorted T cell fraction (not recorded which). The TCR was taken from a male donor with ankylosing spondylitis. CDR3: CSVGAGGSRTGELFF. CDR3 sequence (DNA): TGCAGTGTGGGGGCAGGCGGGAGTCGAACCGGGGAGCTGTTTTTT.